This record looks at one T cell receptor (beta chain) sequence and its context. This clonotype was found a few times. Its antigen remains unidentified. No clone much larger than this one lies a single base away; base qualities are absent. To prepare the library, 5' RACE was applied. Sequenced on an Illumina HiSeq 2500. The second PCR ran for about 7 to 11 cycles and used a J-beta primer mix along with a sample-barcoded 5' primer. A template-switch 5' adaptor carrying 12 random nucleotides introduced a unique molecular identifier onto each TCR beta cDNA molecule. Each sample yielded at least 3 million CDR3-containing paired-end reads. First-strand cDNA was synthesized from all RNA with the Mint cDNA synthesis kit, primed by a TRBC-specific oligonucleotide. Following uracil-DNA glycosylase treatment, all cDNA underwent a first 18-cycle PCR with the universal primers M1SS and BC2_uni_R. The study's processing was this. Each sample was normalized by randomly selecting 1 million high-quality reads, each carrying a distinct molecular identifier. Instead of being binned into consensus sequences, reads that shared molecular identifiers were thrown out. MiTCR, set to a Q25 quality threshold and the strictest error-elimination algorithm, was used for CDR3 identification, clonotype clustering and error correction. A nonparametric unseen species model with Euler transformation was used to estimate lower-bound total TCR beta diversity. TCRdb passed the public sequencing reads through fastp at Q25 and MiXCR, retaining productive beta sequences. Here each entry gathers all rows of one CDR3 protein and keeps the most common genes and DNA. The V and J calls shown here were made by TCRdb, not taken from the authors' results. Within this sample are 780,000 or so distinct CDR3 sequences, with around three fifths of them counted one time only. Of the sample, about 26% falls within the top ten clones.

Donors were a few dozen systemically healthy Caucasian individuals from Russia aged roughly 6 to 90 years. Each donor gave ten milliliters of peripheral blood, collected into EDTA-treated Vacutainer tubes. Ficoll-Paque density-gradient centrifugation was used to isolate PBMCs, with at least 7 million obtained per sample. Total RNA was extracted from PBMCs with Trizol reagent, with at least 6 micrograms obtained per sample. For every donor, flow cytometry on a PBMC aliquot measured the percentage of naive CD45RAhigh/CD27high T cells. This sample is drawn from a study of blood T cells in healthy people across ages (dated by TCRdb to between 2014 and 2017). With respect to the entire study: In model experiments, roughly one uniquely barcoded TCR beta cDNA molecule per two T cells was captured by template switching. The study analyzed two additional independent replicas of 1 million unique cDNA reads from the same blood draw for two donors, one aged 18 to 30 and one aged 80 or older. The donors were split into four age groups: young (average about 15 years), middle-aged (39), aged (more than 60) and long-lived (over 75). To avoid experimental bias, donors of different ages were distributed randomly across sequencing lanes. The study measured age-related changes in TCR beta repertoire diversity using deep sequencing normalized with unique cDNA molecular identifiers.

What the work shows at the level of the full study, not this receptor alone: The CMV infection status of donors was not known, potentially confounding age-related changes in expanded clonotypes. Compared with the aged group, more naive CD4+ T cells, fewer expanded clones and increased TCR diversity were shown by the long-lived group, suggesting age selection. As age increased, observed TCR beta diversity per million T cells dropped in a roughly linear way, and a significant reduction was already evident by age about 40. Estimates of total diversity based on one million sequenced T cells were regarded as lower bounds and as underestimates. Bulk unsorted PBMC profiling prevented conclusive comparison of naive and antigen-experienced compartments. The percentage of naive T cells measured by flow cytometry correlated strongly with observed TCR beta diversity.

From cysteine to phenylalanine, the CDR3 is 15 amino acids long. CDR3 DNA only is kept here, 45 bases in frame from base 1. The germline V gene (reference sequence) provides CDR1 SEHNR and CDR2 FQNEAQ. The V and J ends are trimmed by 4 bases and 6 bases, leaving 19 bases between them. Sequencing was carried out using blood. This receptor was taken from a man aged 35 to 55 in good health. Here the chain combines TRBV7-9 and TRBJ2-7; TRBD2 could be the D gene, as 6 bases match. The DNA sequence is given as TGTGCCAGCAGCTCCCCACCAGCGGGCAAGGGCGAGCAGTACTTC. Its amino acids are CASSSPPAGKGEQYF.